A single sample gave rise to the 5 T cell receptor beta chains below, sequenced in a study of OX40 agonist ivuxolimab in advanced cancers. Data came from immunoSEQ multiplex PCR; TCRdb stores just in-frame clones and leaves some out. The table lists 55,000 to 65,000 clones, about 87% of them singletons. The input for sequencing was CD4+ or CD8+ T cells sorted from blood, taken in a trial of the OX40 agonist ivuxolimab. The receptors were sampled from an adult with an advanced solid tumor such as melanoma, head and neck, liver or kidney cancer.

This rearrangement joins TRBV27 to TRBJ1-5, with D perhaps matching TRBD1 (5 bases). This CDR3 has 15 residues. Germline loops: CDR1 MNHEY, CDR2 SMNVEV (reference sequence). V was shortened by 0 bases and J by 3 bases, with 9 bases between the two germline ends. CDR3 sequence reads: CASSLSTTANQPQHF. Written as DNA, the CDR3 is TGTGCCAGCAGTTTATCCACGACAGCCAATCAGCCCCAGCATTTT.

V usage is TRBV27 and J usage is TRBJ1-3; 11 nucleotides align to TRBD1. This CDR3 comprises 17 residues. V lost 9 bases, J lost 3 bases, and 13 bases stayed unmatched. Germline assignment: CDR1 MNHEY and CDR2 SMNVEV (reference sequence). This CDR3 reads CASHGQGAPQDGNTIYF. CDR3 nucleotides: TGTGCCAGTCACGGACAGGGGGCGCCCCAAGATGGAAACACCATATATTTT.

V is TRBV7-2 and J is TRBJ2-1; D is uncertain. V was clipped by 4 bases and J by 6 bases, with 16 bases between them. There are 15 residues in the CDR3. Germline assignment: CDR1 SGHTA and CDR2 FQGNSA. In nucleotides, the CDR3 is TGTGCCAGCAGCTCGGTAGTTCGTTTGGGCAATGAGCAGTTCTTC. As protein: CASSSVVRLGNEQFF.

This clone was detected only once. The rearrangement links TRBV5-6 to TRBJ1-5; possibly TRBD1 for D (5 bases). Trimming removed 3 bases from V and 4 bases from J, with 11 bases in between. Germline V CDR1 and CDR2: SGHDT, YYEEEE. CDR3 length equals 14 residues. The CDR3 here is CASSSGRNNQPQHF. The CDR3 DNA is TGTGCCAGCAGCTCGGGACGGAATAATCAGCCCCAGCATTTT.

The chain has TRBV27 and TRBJ1-6; 8 bases map to TRBD1. With V trimmed by 5 bases and J by 9 bases, 12 bases remained unmatched. The CDR3 is made up of 16 amino acids. CDR1 and CDR2 (germline): MNHEY, SMNVEV (reference sequence). The CDR3 is CASSPEDRVKGSPLHF. The CDR3 bases are TGTGCCAGCAGTCCCGAGGACAGGGTTAAAGGTTCACCCCTCCACTTT.